This T cell receptor (beta chain) was sequenced in a study of cytomegalovirus exposure and HLA in healthy donors. On the study more broadly: The study's early data release held 80 million to 95 million unique TCRs from HLA-typed donors. Study-wide results and caveats: Confirmation was obtained in vitro that a few CMV-associated chains are specific for CMV antigens. CMV serostatus alone was available as immune exposure information. A few V segments could not be told apart, such as TRBV6-2 and TRBV6-3, and were left out.

Only one count was recorded for this clone. Its antigen is not known. The CDR3 consists of 12 residues. Germline assignment: CDR1 SNHLY and CDR2 FYNNEI. Trimming shortened V by 4 bases and J by 7 bases, and 8 bases separated the two germline ends. Vbeta (60) and Jbeta (13) primers were used in the PCR. The method was immunoSEQ multiplex PCR; TCRdb's version includes in-frame clones alone and lacks a portion of them. This table holds approximately 260,000 clones, 80% to 90% found once. Specimen: PBMCs. The receptor was isolated from a woman aged 40 to 50 in good health and CMV-seropositive. V and J are TRBV2 and TRBJ2-1; D is unclear. CDR3 in DNA: TGTGCCAGCAGTGTGTCCGGTAATGAGCAGTTCTTC. The encoded protein is CASSVSGNEQFF.